Presented here are 9 T cell receptor beta chains from one specimen sequenced in a study of blood T cells in healthy people across ages. A sample-barcoded 5' primer and a J-beta primer mix were used in a second PCR of roughly 6 to 11 cycles. TCRdb independently ran MiXCR on the 5' RACE reads; one entry per CDR3 protein. Of 790,000 or so distinct CDR3 sequences listed, 56% are singletons. The sample consisted of blood. Source of these receptors: a man aged 40-50 years in good health.

The chain combines TRBV27 with TRBJ2-1, with 7 positions matching TRBD2. Germline V gene sequence: CDR1 MNHEY, CDR2 SMNVEV (reference sequence). This CDR3 comprises 15 residues. V lost 6 bases to trimming and J lost 5 bases; unmatched junction nucleotides: 10. Here the CDR3 reads CASRSTGTINNEQFF. CDR3 coding DNA: TGTGCCAGCAGATCAACCGGGACTATCAACAATGAGCAGTTCTTC.

The chain has TRBV7-2 and TRBJ2-5; a possible D gene is TRBD2 (6 bases). With the DNA end fitting TRBJ2-4 better, the J assignment may be wrong. This CDR3 has 16 residues. Germline CDR1 reads SGHTA; CDR2 reads FQGNSA. The chain's CDR3 is CASSLTLLAGKNIQYF. For the CDR3, the DNA is TGTGCCAGCAGCTTAACCCTACTAGCAGGAAAAAACATTCAGTACTTC.

J is TRBJ2-1 and V is TRBV12-3 or TRBV12-4, with D hard to call. The CDR3 sequence is 15 residues long. Trimming shortened V by 3 bases and J by 3 bases, and 12 bases separated the two germline ends. CDR3 sequence (DNA): TGTGCCAGCAGTTTGTCGGGCAGTAACTACAATGAGCAGTTCTTC. Protein: CASSLSGSNYNEQFF.

The V call is TRBV5-1, the J call TRBJ2-1, with 10 bases lining up with TRBD2. The junction had 18 bases not matched to a gene; V was cut back by 4 bases and J by 5 bases. Germline-derived CDR1 and CDR2 are SGHRS and YFSETQ. The CDR3 consists of 19 residues. The CDR3 loop is CASSTTLPSGRANHNEQFF. The CDR3 DNA sequence: TGCGCCAGCAGCACCACTCTGCCCAGCGGGAGGGCCAACCACAATGAGCAGTTCTTC.

V is TRBV12-3 or TRBV12-4 and J is TRBJ1-6; D is ambiguous. This CDR3 comprises 16 residues. Trimming pared 5 bases from V and 1 base from J, leaving 12 bases between. CDR3 nucleotides: TGTGCCAGCAGTCGAGGGAGGTCATCCTATAATTCACCCCTCCACTTT. Its protein product is CASSRGRSSYNSPLHF.

V usage is TRBV9 and J usage is TRBJ2-2; no definite D call. The germline V gene encodes CDR1 SGDLS and CDR2 YYNGEE. With 0 bases removed from V and 6 bases from J, the gap between germline ends came to 0 bases. This CDR3 has 11 amino acids. The CDR3 nucleotides are TGTGCCAGCAGCGTAGCCGGGGAGCTGTTTTTT. It codes for CASSVAGELFF.

This clonotype was detected only once. V usage is TRBV20-1 and J usage is TRBJ2-7; 7 bases are a match to TRBD1. Per the germline V gene, CDR1 is DFQATT and CDR2 is SNEGSKA (reference sequence). V gave up 4 bases and J gave up 2 bases; unmatched junction bases: 8. The CDR3 spans 14 residues. Here the CDR3 reads CSAIDRDLPYEQYF. Here the CDR3 DNA reads TGCAGTGCTATAGACAGGGACCTACCCTACGAGCAGTACTTC.

This chain links TRBV7-2 with TRBJ2-1, with D possibly TRBD2 on 6 matching bases. The germline V and J ends were trimmed by 2 bases and 3 bases, with 14 bases remaining between them. The germline CDR1 and CDR2 sequences are SGHTA and FQGNSA. The CDR3 has 16 residues. The DNA for the CDR3 is TGTGCCAGCAGCTTATTTAGTGGGGGAGGCTACAATGAGCAGTTCTTC. Its protein is CASSLFSGGGYNEQFF. Based on the CDR3 plus reference TRBV7-2 and TRBJ2-1, the full variable domain is GAGVSQSPSNKVTEKGKDVELRCDPISGHTALYWYRQSLGQGLEFLIYFQGNSAPDKSGLPSDRFSAERTGGSVSTLTIQRTQQEDSAVYLCASSLFSGGGYNEQFFGPGTRLTVL.

The chain links TRBV5-1 to TRBJ2-1; no clear D gene. The germline V gene has CDR1 SGHRS and CDR2 YFSETQ. Trimming stripped 0 bases from V and 8 bases from J, with 15 bases between. The CDR3 loop spans 15 amino acids. In nucleotides, the CDR3 is TGCGCCAGCAGCTTGGATGGCATTCGGTTCGATGAGCAGTTCTTC. Translation gives CASSLDGIRFDEQFF.